Presented here are 2 T cell receptor beta chains from one specimen sequenced in a study of identical twins. TCRdb reanalysed the 5' RACE reads using MiXCR and keeps one entry per CDR3 protein. The data hold hundreds of thousands of distinct CDR3 sequences, with over 9% observed a single time. The sample was also linked to a second study, of yellow fever vaccine responses in identical twins.

The sample was CD8+ T cells sorted from blood. These receptors all come from a woman between 18 and 29 years old in good health.

In its sample, this clonotype was seen a few times. The chain combines TRBV9 with TRBJ2-3, with 7 bases lining up with TRBD2. The CDR3 totals 15 residues. Germline V gene data show CDR1 as SGDLS and CDR2 as YYNGEE. V dropped 3 bases and J dropped 4; count of bases not matched to a gene: 8. The DNA of the CDR3 is TGTGCCAGCAGCGGGGAGGGCCGGGGAGCAGATACGCAGTATTTT. This translates into CASSGEGRGADTQYF.

The chain has TRBV25-1 and TRBJ2-1; the match to TRBD2 covers 8 bases. Looked up from germline, CDR1 is MGHDK and CDR2 is SYGVNS. With 6 bases clipped from V and 0 bases from J, the junction kept 4 bases outside the gene matches. The CDR3 is made up of 15 amino acids. In DNA, the CDR3 is TGTGCCAGCAGCATAGCGGGGAGCTCCTACAATGAGCAGTTCTTC. It encodes CASSIAGSSYNEQFF.